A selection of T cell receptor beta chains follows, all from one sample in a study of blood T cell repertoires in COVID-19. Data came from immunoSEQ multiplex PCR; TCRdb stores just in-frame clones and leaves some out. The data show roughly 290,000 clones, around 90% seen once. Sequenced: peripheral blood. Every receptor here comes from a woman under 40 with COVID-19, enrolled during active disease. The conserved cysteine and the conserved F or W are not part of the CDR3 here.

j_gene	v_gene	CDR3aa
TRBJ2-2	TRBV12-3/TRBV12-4	ASSFIQAGELF
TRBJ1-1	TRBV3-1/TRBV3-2	ASSPGGMRSTEAF
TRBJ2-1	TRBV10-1	ASSPGTSGNNEQF
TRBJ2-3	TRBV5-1	ASSSRGRSADTQY
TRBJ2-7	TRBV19	ASSMGLAGTNEQY
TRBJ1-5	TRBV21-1	AAEDRTPLSNQPQH
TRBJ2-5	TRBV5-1	ASSLGAQGQETQY
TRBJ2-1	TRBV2	ASRPGGINEQF
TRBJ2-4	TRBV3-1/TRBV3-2	ASSLSGGGNIQY
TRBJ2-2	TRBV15	ATSRDHRSDGRGRELF
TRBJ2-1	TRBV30	AWSRSGTAHEQF
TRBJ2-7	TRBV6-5	ASRKRDISYEQY
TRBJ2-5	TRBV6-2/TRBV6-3	ASSYSATGPY
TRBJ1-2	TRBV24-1	ATGHNYGYT
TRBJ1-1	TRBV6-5	ASKGQGNTEAF
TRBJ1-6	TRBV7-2	ASSSGGIGSPLH
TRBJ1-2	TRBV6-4	ASSDTGGRGYT
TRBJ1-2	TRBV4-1	ASSQSSWADNYGYT
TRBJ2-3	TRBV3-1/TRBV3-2	ASSQDVAGGGTDTQY
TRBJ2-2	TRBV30	AWSVGQGSGELF
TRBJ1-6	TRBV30	AYNPQGGNSPLH
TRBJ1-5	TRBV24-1	ATSDPGQGKGIWDQPQH
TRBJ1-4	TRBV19	ASGDRVNEKLF
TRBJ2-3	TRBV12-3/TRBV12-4	ASNRYGARTQY
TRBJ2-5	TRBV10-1	ASSERTPGGQETQY
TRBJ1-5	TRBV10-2	ASRTGDSNQPQH
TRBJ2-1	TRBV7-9	ASSLVPDRDEQF
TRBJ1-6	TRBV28	ATREGFNSPLH
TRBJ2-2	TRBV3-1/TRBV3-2	ASNRGTGELF
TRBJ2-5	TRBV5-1	ASSLRTGGQETQY
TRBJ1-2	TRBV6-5	ASSPGQGAPGYT
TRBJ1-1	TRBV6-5	ASSHGRTPEAF
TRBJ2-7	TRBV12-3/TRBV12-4	ASSFQGASEQY
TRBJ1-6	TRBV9	ASSVEVASSYNSPLH
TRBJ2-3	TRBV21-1	ASSKRRRTGLQNADTQY
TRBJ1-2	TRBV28	ASSLQGNNYGYT
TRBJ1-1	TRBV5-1	ASSLQDNSDTEAF
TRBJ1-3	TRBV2	ASSSREIAGNTIY
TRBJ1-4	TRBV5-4	ASSWGPREKLF
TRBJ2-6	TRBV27	ASSSLGSGANVLT